This section outlines one T cell receptor (beta chain) sequence together with its context. The target antigen is unknown. Germline assignment: CDR1 SGDLS and CDR2 YYNGEE. The CDR3 has 15 residues. V dropped 6 bases and J dropped 4; count of bases not matched to a gene: 7. Samples had at least 6.5 million PBMCs isolated from them. The data belong to a study of blood T cells in healthy people across ages. Across the study: Template-switching capture recovered about one barcoded beta molecule per two T cells.

Study-level points and caveats: Both naive CD4+ cell counts and diversity were greater in long-lived donors than in aged donors.

PCR was performed a second time for about 7 to 12 cycles using a sample-barcoded 5' primer and a J-beta primer mix. Carrying 12 random nucleotides, a template-switch adaptor labeled each individual cDNA molecule. One entry per CDR3 protein results from TCRdb running MiXCR on the 5' RACE reads. The sample carries almost 300,000 distinct CDR3 sequences, around 27% recorded once. The sequence came from a woman in her 70s in good health. Sequencing was performed on blood. V usage is TRBV9 and J usage is TRBJ1-4; TRBD1 matches at 9 bases. The CDR3 sequence is CASNGGQGINEKLFF. In DNA, the CDR3 is TGTGCCAGCAACGGAGGACAGGGGATTAATGAAAAACTGTTTTTT.